This paragraph covers one T cell receptor (beta chain) sequence. The CDR3 runs 14 residues. J gave up 0 bases and V 6 bases, and 4 bases lay outside the gene matches. Germline values: CDR1 MNHEY, CDR2 SVGAGI. TCRdb's table, derived via immunoSEQ multiplex PCR, lists solely in-frame clones and lacks some. The sample has under 250,000 clones, 70% to 90% seen once. The sample comes from a study of blood T cell repertoires in COVID-19. Followed over time, Seattle patients had been enrolled while infection was active. The source material was peripheral blood. The V and J genes are TRBV6-5 and TRBJ1-1; 7 nucleotides match TRBD1. The receptor comes from a middle-aged man with COVID-19, enrolled during active disease. CDR3 nucleotide sequence: TGTGCCAGCAGAAGGGACAGTATGAACACTGAAGCTTTCTTT. It is translated as CASRRDSMNTEAFF.